This is a list of T cell receptor beta chains from one sample in a study of cytomegalovirus exposure and HLA in healthy donors. Sequencing used immunoSEQ multiplex PCR; TCRdb keeps in-frame clones, though not all of them. The profile covers some 60,000 clones, with 90% to 97% appearing a single time and approximately 0.9% taken by the ten largest. The source material was PBMCs. All receptors come from a man younger than 35 in good health and CMV-seronegative. Each CDR3 is given without its conserved first and last residue. D genes are given only for firm matches. Clone size is not always given. Where it is, it says once, few, many or a class for expanded clones.

D: TRBD1; V: TRBV6-1; size: .; J: TRBJ1-2; CDR3: ASSDHVNRDRERYGYT
D: .; V: TRBV13; size: .; J: TRBJ1-3; CDR3: ASSNTERYSGNTIY
D: .; V: TRBV6-6; size: .; J: TRBJ2-5; CDR3: ASSPGQETQY
D: .; V: TRBV5-1; size: .; J: TRBJ2-5; CDR3: ASSLAGSVQETQY
D: .; V: TRBV7-6; size: .; J: TRBJ1-2; CDR3: ASSPSVGLSYGYT
D: .; V: TRBV27; size: .; J: TRBJ2-1; CDR3: ASSLWASSSYNEQF
D: .; V: TRBV9; size: .; J: TRBJ1-5; CDR3: ASSAGGGSNQPQH
D: .; V: TRBV4-3; size: .; J: TRBJ1-1; CDR3: ASSLRAMNTEAF
D: .; V: TRBV6-5; size: .; J: TRBJ1-1; CDR3: ASSYGPLVRSTEAF
D: .; V: TRBV5-6; size: .; J: TRBJ1-1; CDR3: ASSLSQEAF
D: TRBD2; V: TRBV6-5; size: .; J: TRBJ2-6; CDR3: ASSYIAGAGANVLT
D: TRBD1; V: TRBV29-1; size: once; J: TRBJ2-7; CDR3: SVVGQGGEQY
D: TRBD1; V: TRBV27; size: once; J: TRBJ2-1; CDR3: ASSPTGGTDNEQF
D: TRBD2; V: TRBV30; size: .; J: TRBJ2-1; CDR3: AWSAPGLAGGPGSYNEQF
D: .; V: TRBV28; size: once; J: TRBJ2-1; CDR3: ASSLRGASSYNEQF
D: TRBD1; V: TRBV9; size: .; J: TRBJ1-1; CDR3: ASSVGTGLNTEAF
D: .; V: TRBV28; size: .; J: TRBJ1-3; CDR3: ASRIQGNAGNTIY
D: TRBD1; V: TRBV19; size: .; J: TRBJ2-5; CDR3: ASSIDRGETQY
D: .; V: TRBV14; size: medium-sized; J: TRBJ2-7; CDR3: ASSQFTPYEQY
D: .; V: TRBV5-1; size: .; J: TRBJ2-5; CDR3: ASSLVGGSETQY
D: .; V: TRBV15; size: .; J: TRBJ2-5; CDR3: ATSRGPLAQY
D: TRBD1; V: TRBV5-1; size: few; J: TRBJ1-4; CDR3: ASSSGTGGAGGEKLF
D: .; V: TRBV11-2; size: once; J: TRBJ1-1; CDR3: ASSRRQSTEAF
D: .; V: TRBV28; size: .; J: TRBJ2-7; CDR3: ASSLPTRGAEQY
D: TRBD1; V: TRBV4-1; size: .; J: TRBJ2-2; CDR3: ASSHVGQGNAGELF
D: TRBD1; V: TRBV19; size: .; J: TRBJ1-4; CDR3: ASRRTGSGEKLF